Shown below are 28 T cell receptor beta chains from a single sample sequenced in a study of cytomegalovirus exposure and HLA in healthy donors. PCR was performed using 60 Vbeta and 13 Jbeta primers. The repertoire was sequenced with immunoSEQ multiplex PCR; TCRdb's copy has only in-frame clones and lacks some. Of more than 90,000 clones listed, approximately 83% are singletons. Sequencing was carried out using PBMCs. These TCRs come from a man over 45 in good health and CMV-seronegative.

This rearrangement joins TRBV6-1 to TRBJ2-7, with 8 bases lining up with TRBD1. V lost 0 bases to trimming and J lost 4 bases; unmatched junction nucleotides: 8. CDR3 length: 16 residues. CDR1 is MNHNS, CDR2 SASEGT, per germline. The CDR3 spells CASSEAGVRTGYEQYF. The CDR3 nucleotides are TGTGCCAGCAGTGAAGCAGGGGTTCGGACAGGGTACGAGCAGTACTTC.

As regards this clone: Relative to the germline gene, one junction end is altered; a read error may explain this. V is TRBV7-2 and J is TRBJ2-3; TRBD2 matches 8 bases. This CDR3 region has 17 residues. Germline CDR1 SGHTA, CDR2 FQGNSA. CDR3 residues: CASSRGGAGASTYTQYF. The CDR3 DNA reads TGTGCCAGCAGCCGGGGGGGCGCGGGGGCTAGCACATATACGCAGTATTTT.

The chain combines TRBV5-4 with TRBJ1-2; 9 bases map to TRBD1. The V segment lost 4 bases and the J segment 4 bases; nucleotides outside the gene matches: 11. This CDR3 contains 16 residues. Germline CDR1 is SGHNT and CDR2 is YYREEE (reference sequence). In nucleotides, the CDR3 is TGTGCCAGCAGCCCTCTACAGGGGGCGGGCTTCTATGGCTACACCTTC. It specifies CASSPLQGAGFYGYTF.

CDR3 loop: CSILGGNTEAFF. DNA for the CDR3: TGCAGCATACTGGGGGGGAACACTGAAGCTTTCTTT. The rearrangement joins TRBV29-1 to TRBJ1-1; tentatively, D is TRBD1 (5 bases). Germline V CDR1 and CDR2: SQVTM, ANQGSEA. Trimming stripped 8 bases from V and 1 base from J, with 11 bases between. The CDR3 sequence is 12 residues long. The complete variable domain, with remaining parts taken from reference TRBV29-1 and TRBJ1-1, reads SAVISQKPSRDICQRGTSLTIQCQVDSQVTMMFWYRQQPGQSLTLIATANQGSEATYESGFVIDKFPISRPNLTFSTLTVSNMSPEDSSIYLCSILGGNTEAFFGQGTRLTVV.

This clone was recorded a few times. V and J are TRBV19 and TRBJ2-6; 8 bases map to TRBD1. Per germline, CDR1 LNHDA and CDR2 SQIVND (reference sequence). The CDR3 extends over 17 amino acids. With 7 bases clipped from V and 0 bases from J, the junction kept 8 bases outside the gene matches. The CDR3 DNA reads as TGTGCCAGTAAGGCCAGGGGGCCCCGCTCTGGGGCCAACGTCCTGACTTTC. It codes for CASKARGPRSGANVLTF. Complete variable domain (other parts from reference TRBV19 and TRBJ2-6): DGGITQSPKYLFRKEGQNVTLSCEQNLNHDAMYWYRQDPGQGLRLIYYSQIVNDFQKGDIAEGYSVSREKKESFPLTVTSAQKNPTAFYLCASKARGPRSGANVLTFGAGSRLTVL.

J is TRBJ1-2 and V is TRBV28, with 10 bases fitting TRBD1. The CDR3 length is 13 residues. CDR1 is MDHEN, CDR2 SYDVKM, per germline. V shed 5 bases and J 7 bases; nucleotides not matched to a gene: 4. The CDR3 loop reads CASSDGTGVGYTF. The CDR3 DNA sequence: TGTGCCAGCAGTGATGGGACAGGGGTTGGCTACACCTTC.

V and J are TRBV9 and TRBJ2-5, with 8 bases matching TRBD2. With 1 base clipped from V and 4 bases from J, the junction kept 6 bases outside the gene matches. Germline V CDR1 and CDR2: SGDLS, YYNGEE. This CDR3 contains 15 residues. The CDR3 reads CASSVFSGGVETQYF. The CDR3 DNA reads as TGTGCCAGCAGCGTATTCTCGGGAGGGGTAGAGACCCAGTACTTC.

The genes are TRBV4-1 and TRBJ2-1, with 11 nucleotides matching TRBD2. Per germline, CDR1 MGHRA and CDR2 YSYEKL. The CDR3 covers 16 residues. J gave up 6 bases and V 0 bases, and 4 bases lay outside the gene matches. Here the CDR3 DNA reads TGCGCCAGCAGCCAAGATACGGGACTAGCGGTCAATGAGCAGTTCTTC. Translating it yields CASSQDTGLAVNEQFF.

The chain combines TRBV5-4 with TRBJ2-2, with TRBD1 matching over 11 bases. Germline CDR1 reads SGHNT; CDR2 reads YYREEE (reference sequence). The V segment lost 4 bases and the J segment 1 base; nucleotides outside the gene matches: 12. This CDR3 is 19 amino acids long. The CDR3 DNA is TGTGCCAGCAGCCGCGGACAGGGGGCGGGCGGGAGGAACACCGGGGAGCTGTTTTTT. This translates into CASSRGQGAGGRNTGELFF.

CDR3 in amino acids: CASSPGQWVGYTF. DNA for the CDR3: TGCGCCAGCAGCCCAGGACAGTGGGTCGGCTACACCTTC. The V and J genes are TRBV4-1 and TRBJ1-2, with D tentatively TRBD1 (6 bases). Germline V gene lookup returns CDR1 MGHRA and CDR2 YSYEKL. V shed 4 bases and J shed 8 bases, with 14 bases lying between them. This CDR3 region has 13 residues.

The chain carries TRBV6-4 and TRBJ2-1; perhaps TRBD1 as D (5 bases). Trimming left V 0 bases short and J 10 bases short, with 16 bases between. CDR3 length: 15 residues. Germline-derived CDR1 and CDR2 are MRHNA and SNTAGT. This CDR3 reads CASSDSGRRPGEQFF. The CDR3 DNA follows: TGTGCCAGCAGTGACTCGGGCCGACGGCCAGGGGAGCAGTTCTTC.

V is TRBV2 and J is TRBJ2-1, with D unclear. The CDR3 sequence is 12 residues long. The germline V gene has CDR1 SNHLY and CDR2 FYNNEI. Trimming shortened V by 10 bases and J by 2 bases, and 9 bases separated the two germline ends. The CDR3 bases are TGTGCCACCCGAGATGCCTACAATGAGCAGTTCTTC. Translation: CATRDAYNEQFF.

The J gene is TRBJ2-1, the V gene TRBV7-2, with 9 bases that match TRBD2. Germline values: CDR1 SGHTA, CDR2 FQGNSA. The junction had 11 bases not matched to a gene; V was cut back by 1 base and J by 7 bases. The CDR3 runs 17 residues. The CDR3 nucleotides are TGTGCCAGCAGCTTAGGATATGCGGGAGGGCCCTCTAATGAGCAGTTCTTC. This gives the protein CASSLGYAGGPSNEQFF. Based on the CDR3 plus reference TRBV7-2 and TRBJ2-1, the full variable domain is GAGVSQSPSNKVTEKGKDVELRCDPISGHTALYWYRQSLGQGLEFLIYFQGNSAPDKSGLPSDRFSAERTGGSVSTLTIQRTQQEDSAVYLCASSLGYAGGPSNEQFFGPGTRLTVL.

The chain recombines TRBV21-1 with TRBJ2-1; the table names TRBD2, a call not compared with the DNA. TRBV21-1 counts as a pseudogene. The CDR3 length is 18 residues. Here the CDR3 reads CASSLRVPTSGSWGEQFF. The DNA for the CDR3 is TGTGCCAGCAGCTTACGCGTCCCGACTAGCGGGAGTTGGGGTGAGCAGTTCTTC.

The chain joins TRBV7-9 to TRBJ2-5, with D possibly matching TRBD2 (7 bases). V lost 3 bases, J lost 4 bases, and 9 bases lay in between. CDR3 length equals 13 residues. Germline lookup yields CDR1 SEHNR and CDR2 FQNEAQ (reference sequence). The CDR3 loop reads CASSFGGRETQYF. DNA for the CDR3: TGTGCCAGCAGCTTCGGGGGGCGAGAGACCCAGTACTTC.

The chain has TRBV2 and TRBJ2-7; 11 bases match TRBD2. V was pared by 4 bases and J by 0 bases, with 2 bases of the junction left unmatched. Germline loops: CDR1 SNHLY, CDR2 FYNNEI. The length of the CDR3 is 15 residues. CDR3 DNA: TGTGCCAGCAGTGGGCTAGCGGGAGGCTCCTACGAGCAGTACTTC. Translated, it gives CASSGLAGGSYEQYF. The full variable domain, with the rest looked up from reference TRBV2 and TRBJ2-7, is EPEVTQTPSHQVTQMGQEVILRCVPISNHLYFYWYRQILGQKVEFLVSFYNNEISEKSEIFDDQFSVERPDGSNFTLKIRSTKLEDSAMYFCASSGLAGGSYEQYFGPGTRLTVT.

V is TRBV5-1 and J is TRBJ1-1; 9 bases fit TRBD1. The CDR3 is made up of 19 amino acids. CDR1 is SGHRS, CDR2 YFSETQ, per germline. V dropped 3 bases and J dropped 8; count of bases not matched to a gene: 23. The CDR3 nucleotides are TGCGCCAGCAGCTCCACCTTTCATTCGGCCTCCGGGACAGGGTGGGAAGCTTTCTTT. This translates into CASSSTFHSASGTGWEAFF.

This clone was seen only a few times. This chain uses TRBV6-5 with TRBJ1-5, with no clear D. V lost 2 bases and J lost 5, with 13 bases in between. This CDR3 is 15 amino acids long. CDR1 and CDR2 (germline): MNHEY, SVGAGI. The CDR3: CASSYNQAGDQPQHF. The CDR3 bases are TGTGCCAGCAGTTACAATCAGGCCGGGGATCAGCCCCAGCATTTT.

This chain joins TRBV6-6 and TRBJ1-6, with D tentatively TRBD1 (6 bases). V lost 8 bases and J lost 9, with 17 bases in between. Germline V gene sequence: CDR1 MNHNY, CDR2 SVGAGI (reference sequence). The length of the CDR3 is 14 residues. Here the CDR3 reads CASALGGASSPLHF. The DNA for the CDR3 is TGTGCCAGCGCCTTGGGGGGGGCGAGTTCACCCCTCCACTTT.

The chain recombines TRBV10-3 with TRBJ1-1; D call uncertain. This CDR3 contains 12 residues. Germline V gives CDR1 ENHRY, CDR2 SYGVKD. Trimming cost V 10 bases and J 1 base, with 10 bases left between them. Here the CDR3 reads CASEGGNTEAFF. DNA of the CDR3: TGTGCCAGTGAAGGAGGGAACACTGAAGCTTTCTTT.

The chain carries TRBV9 and TRBJ1-1; perhaps TRBD1 as D (6 bases). Trimming pared 0 bases from V and 3 bases from J, leaving 18 bases between. CDR3 length equals 17 residues. Germline assignment: CDR1 SGDLS and CDR2 YYNGEE. CDR3 nucleotides: TGTGCCAGCAGCGTAGAGTTCGGGGGGGCGACGGACACTGAAGCTTTCTTT. This codes for CASSVEFGGATDTEAFF.

The chain uses TRBV19 and TRBJ1-3; TRBD1 matches 9 bases. The V gene's germline CDR1 is LNHDA and CDR2 SQIVND (reference sequence). Trimming cost V 4 bases and J 2 bases; bases outside gene matches: 6. The CDR3 has 16 amino acids. Written as DNA, the CDR3 is TGTGCCAGTAGTACGTACGGGACAGGGCCTGGAAACACCATATATTTT. This encodes CASSTYGTGPGNTIYF.

This clone is judged medium-sized. J is TRBJ2-7 and V is TRBV4-2, with 8 bases fitting TRBD1. Per germline, CDR1 LGHNA and CDR2 YNFKEQ. With 4 bases clipped from V and 3 bases from J, the junction kept 8 bases outside the gene matches. The CDR3 contains 15 residues. This chain's CDR3 is CASSPGTGFLYEQYF. The CDR3 DNA sequence: TGTGCCAGCAGCCCTGGGACAGGATTCCTCTACGAGCAGTACTTC.

This chain uses TRBV28 with TRBJ1-5, with D possibly being TRBD1 (6 bases). Trimming took off 5 bases at V and 2 bases at J, with 13 bases between the two ends. This CDR3 is 15 amino acids long. Looked up from germline, CDR1 is MDHEN and CDR2 is SYDVKM. The CDR3 spells CASSPRGRGNQPQHF. CDR3 nucleotides: TGTGCCAGCAGTCCCAGGGGTCGGGGCAATCAGCCCCAGCATTTT.

The chain employs TRBV9 and TRBJ1-2, with a tentative D call TRBD1 (6 bases). CDR3 length: 16 residues. Germline assignment: CDR1 SGDLS and CDR2 YYNGEE. The V end lost 9 bases, the J end lost 4 bases, and 25 bases lay between the germline ends. The CDR3 spells CATNRNGGLLGYGYTF. CDR3 nucleotide sequence: TGTGCCACCAATAGGAACGGGGGGCTGCTAGGCTATGGCTACACCTTC.

This clone was observed a few times. V is TRBV2 and J is TRBJ1-5; 9 positions match TRBD1. CDR3 length equals 16 residues. V lost 8 bases, J lost 5 bases, and 13 bases stayed unmatched. Looked up from germline, CDR1 is SNHLY and CDR2 is FYNNEI. The CDR3 DNA reads as TGTGCCAGCGGGACTTCGGACAGGGGATCGGATCAGCCCCAGCATTTT. Protein sequence: CASGTSDRGSDQPQHF.

CDR3 sequence: CASSLDSGGNYGYTF. DNA of the CDR3: TGTGCCAGCAGCTTAGATTCAGGGGGCAACTATGGCTACACCTTC. V is TRBV7-3 and J is TRBJ1-2; 8 bases fit TRBD1. V dropped 2 bases and J dropped 2; count of bases not matched to a gene: 4. The CDR3 covers 15 residues. CDR1 SGHTA and CDR2 FQGTGA come from the germline V gene.

This sequence joins TRBV6-5 and TRBJ1-1, with a weak D call TRBD1 (6 bases). The CDR3 spans 14 residues. The ends were cut back, 4 bases at V and 4 bases at J, with 13 bases in the middle. Germline assignment: CDR1 MNHEY and CDR2 SVGAGI. In DNA form, the CDR3 reads TGTGCCAGCAGTTCGGACAGTTCGAGCACTGAAGCTTTCTTT. Amino acids: CASSSDSSSTEAFF.